This T cell receptor beta chain was sequenced during a study of cytomegalovirus exposure and HLA in healthy donors. This CDR3 comprises 16 residues. Germline assignment: CDR1 SGHKS and CDR2 YYEKEE (reference sequence). V was pared by 4 bases and J by 2 bases, with 19 bases between. The PCR ran on 60 Vbeta and 13 Jbeta primers. Assay used: immunoSEQ multiplex PCR; TCRdb lists only in-frame clones, some missing. The sample lists roughly 100,000 clones; over 60% were seen once. V and J are TRBV5-5 and TRBJ2-7; D might be TRBD2 (6 bases). This receptor was taken from a woman aged 45-60 years in good health and CMV-seropositive. The sequencing input was PBMCs. Here the CDR3 DNA reads TGTGCCAGCAGCCCTTTCGGGGGACTGGGTACCTACGAGCAGTACTTC. This encodes CASSPFGGLGTYEQYF.